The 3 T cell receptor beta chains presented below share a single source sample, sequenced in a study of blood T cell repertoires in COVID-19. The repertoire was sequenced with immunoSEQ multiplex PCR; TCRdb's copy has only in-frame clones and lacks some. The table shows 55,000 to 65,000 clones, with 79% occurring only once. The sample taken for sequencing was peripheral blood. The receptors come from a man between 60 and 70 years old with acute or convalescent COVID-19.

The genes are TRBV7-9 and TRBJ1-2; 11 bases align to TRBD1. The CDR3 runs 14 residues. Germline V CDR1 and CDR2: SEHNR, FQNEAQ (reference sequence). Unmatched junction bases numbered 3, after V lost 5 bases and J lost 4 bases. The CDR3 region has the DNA TGTGCCAGCAGCGTTGGGACAGGGGGCTATGGCTACACCTTC. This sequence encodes CASSVGTGGYGYTF.

Written as DNA, the CDR3 is TGTGCCAGCAGCTGGACCGGGACAGCATCTGGAAACACCATATATTTT. This encodes CASSWTGTASGNTIYF. The V gene is TRBV9, the J gene TRBJ1-3; 7 bases line up with TRBD1. CDR1 is SGDLS, CDR2 YYNGEE, per germline. Trimming removed 4 bases from V and 1 base from J; junction bases left unmatched: 8. The CDR3 has 16 amino acids.

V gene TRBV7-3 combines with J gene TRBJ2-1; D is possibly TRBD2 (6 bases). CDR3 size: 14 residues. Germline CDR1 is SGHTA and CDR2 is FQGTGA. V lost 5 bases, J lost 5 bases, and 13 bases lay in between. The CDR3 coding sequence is TGTGCCAGCAGCCCCAGCGGGCTAAACAATGAGCAGTTCTTC. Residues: CASSPSGLNNEQFF.